This T cell receptor beta chain was identified during a study of T cell repertoires in cytomegalovirus infection. About the study: Peptides in the study included HLA-C-restricted and HLA-B-restricted CMV epitopes. From public TCR beta signatures came an indication of both CMV infection and matching HLA type.

Note on this clonotype: Its matching antigen is unknown.

This CDR3 is built from 18 residues. Between the trimmed V and J ends, which lost 5 bases and 4 bases, there was a span of 26 bases. CDR1 and CDR2 from the germline V gene are MGHDK and SYGVNS. General study findings and limits: There were carriers of CMV plus the relevant HLA, and cumulative public TCR beta family frequency identified them. CMV-specific TCR beta clonotypes restricted by HLA-C were the ones dominating the ex vivo response.

TCRdb called the reads again in MiXCR, with one record for every CDR3 protein. The table lists a few hundred thousand distinct CDR3 sequences, roughly a third of them singletons. The chain employs TRBV25-1 and TRBJ1-2; no clear D gene. The source is a human donor in good health (CMV status not recorded). Some clones in this sample may be carry-over from other donors' samples. Sequences were derived from cultured PBMCs, sampled from culture after CMV antigen stimulation. In DNA, the CDR3 is TGTGCCAGCAGTCCAACTCACCTGGACCGCCTCGGGATCTATGGCTACACCTTC. Amino acid sequence: CASSPTHLDRLGIYGYTF.